This T cell receptor (beta chain) was sequenced in a study of T cells in Graves' hyperthyroidism and ophthalmopathy. Germline CDR1 reads SEHNR; CDR2 reads FQNEAQ (reference sequence). Trimming took off 5 bases at V and 2 bases at J, with 18 bases between the two ends. The CDR3 has 16 residues. Many counts were recorded for this clonotype. TCR beta CDR3 region amplification was performed from RNA transcripts. HTBI primers were employed in a first-round RT-PCR of the TCR CDR3. TCRdb used MiXCR to reprocess the multiplex PCR reads, holding one entry per CDR3 protein. The sample shows approximately 400,000 distinct CDR3 sequences, about 15% of them seen only once.

Source material: blood. This chain joins TRBV7-9 and TRBJ2-5; D gene ambiguous. The receptor's source is a woman aged 55-75 years with Graves' hyperthyroidism. CDR3 amino acids: CASSRRSHSKQETQYF. CDR3 DNA sequence: TGTGCCAGCAGCCGCCGCAGTCATAGCAAACAAGAGACCCAGTACTTC. The whole variable domain, filled in from reference TRBV7-9 and TRBJ2-5, reads DTGVSQNPRHKITKRGQNVTFRCDPISEHNRLYWYRQTLGQGPEFLTYFQNEAQLEKSRLLSDRFSAERPKGSFSTLEIQRTEQGDSAMYLCASSRRSHSKQETQYFGPGTRLLVL.